This T cell receptor beta chain was identified during a study of metastatic and nonmetastatic thyroid tumors. Study information: Across peripheral blood and tumor or nodule tissue samples taken from malignant and benign thyroid patients, the repertoires were compared with one another.

Per the authors' pipeline: A papillary thyroid cancer distant-metastasis classifier was built from CDR3 differences across clinicopathological groups. TCRdb reanalyzed the PCR reads with MiXCR. For this entry, the V and J calls and clone size follow TCRdb and not the study's own pipeline. The sample consists of 15,000 to 20,000 clones, around 35% of them appearing once. No patient received treatment before thyroid surgery. This CDR3 contains 19 residues. CDR1 is MDHEN and CDR2 is SYDVKM in the germline V gene. Trimming took 4 bases from V and 2 from J; bases not matched to a gene: 14. Findings and limits, study-wide: Significantly greater TCR beta diversity was reportedly found in malignant thyroid tumors than in benign nodules (in blood and tumor).

This clone is judged medium-sized. The antigen is not known. The V gene is TRBV28, the J gene TRBJ2-6; 7 bases map to TRBD1. Source material: tumor tissue. The TCR comes from a female donor with papillary thyroid cancer or a benign thyroid nodule (not recorded which). Some clones in this sample may be carry-over from other donors' samples. In DNA form, the CDR3 reads TGTGCCAGCAGTTGGTTTGGGCGGAACAGGGGAACTGGGGCCAACGTCCTGACTTTC. Its translation: CASSWFGRNRGTGANVLTF.